The clone carrying this T cell receptor (beta chain) was detected a few times. The antigen is undetermined. Looked up from germline, CDR1 is MNHEY and CDR2 is SMNVEV (reference sequence). V gave up 4 bases and J gave up 0 bases, with 13 bases separating them. This CDR3 spans 15 amino acids. A second PCR of roughly 7 to 11 cycles used a sample-barcoded 5' primer and a J-beta primer mix. TCRdb reprocessed the 5' RACE reads with MiXCR, giving one entry per CDR3 protein. Of 800,000 or so distinct CDR3 sequences in the sample, around half were seen once. The sample belongs to a study of blood T cells in healthy people across ages. Notes on the study in general: Because sorting was not performed, PBMCs prevented conclusive naive versus antigen-experienced comparison. Older individuals had lower TCR beta diversity per million T cells (the decline was roughly linear).

The specimen sequenced was blood. This TCR derives from a man older than 75 in good health. The chain couples TRBV27 to TRBJ2-7, with D unclear. In nucleotides, the CDR3 is TGTGCCAGCAGTTACGCCGTGCACAGCTCCTACGAGCAGTACTTC. This codes for CASSYAVHSSYEQYF.